This entry lists 23 T cell receptor beta chains sequenced from one sample in a study of T-cell memory formation after mild COVID-19. One entry per CDR3 protein results from TCRdb running MiXCR on the 5' RACE reads. This sample has 190,000 or so distinct CDR3 sequences, with 20% to 25% found just once. Sequenced material: PBMCs or a T cell subset sorted from them (not recorded which). The receptors were gathered from an adult woman who had mild COVID-19 (a few samples of this study predate the infection). Cell type and time point are not known.

This clonotype was observed a single time. The chain links TRBV9 to TRBJ1-6, with TRBD1 as a possible D gene (5 bases). This CDR3 is built from 14 residues. CDR1 SGDLS and CDR2 YYNGEE come from the germline V gene. Between the trimmed V and J ends, which lost 0 bases and 10 bases, there was a span of 11 bases. This CDR3 is CASSVALGGSPLHF. DNA for the CDR3: TGTGCCAGCAGCGTAGCCCTCGGGGGATCACCCCTCCACTTT.

The chain employs TRBV6-5 and TRBJ2-7; D perhaps matches TRBD1 (6 bases). The CDR3 contains 14 residues. V was cut by 0 bases and J by 4 bases, with 10 bases left in between. The germline CDR1 and CDR2 sequences are MNHEY and SVGAGI. The DNA for the CDR3 is TGTGCCAGCAGTTACTCGGCGAGGGGGTACGAGCAGTACTTC. Translated, it gives CASSYSARGYEQYF.

The chain combines TRBV30 with TRBJ2-2; D remains ambiguous. Trimming took off 1 base at V and 4 bases at J, with 10 bases between the two ends. CDR1 GTSNPN and CDR2 SVGIG come from the germline V gene (reference sequence). The CDR3 has 14 residues. CDR3 sequence: CAWSERPSTGELFF. The CDR3 DNA is TGTGCCTGGAGTGAGAGGCCGAGCACCGGGGAGCTGTTTTTT.

This clonotype was seen more than once but under ten times. The chain joins TRBV7-3 to TRBJ1-1, with TRBD1 as a possible D gene (5 bases). Germline V gene lookup returns CDR1 SGHTA and CDR2 FQGTGA. CDR3 length: 15 amino acids. V was shortened by 5 bases and J by 1 base, with 14 bases between the two germline ends. CDR3 region: CASSTRGMANTEAFF. The DNA of the CDR3 is TGTGCCAGCAGCACGAGGGGTATGGCGAACACTGAAGCTTTCTTT.

The chain has TRBV6-6 and TRBJ1-5; D unclear. Germline-derived CDR1 and CDR2 are MNHNY and SVGAGI (reference sequence). V shed 7 bases and J shed 3 bases, with 16 bases lying between them. CDR3 length: 15 residues. For the CDR3, the DNA is TGTGCCAGCATCCCGGGCGGGGATTCCAATCAGCCCCAGCATTTT. Its protein product is CASIPGGDSNQPQHF.

In this sample, this clonotype turned up many times. The chain joins TRBV15 to TRBJ1-1; 8 nucleotides agree with TRBD1. The junction had 3 bases not matched to a gene; V was cut back by 3 bases and J by 0 bases. This CDR3 is 15 amino acids long. CDR1 LNHNV and CDR2 YYDKDF come from the germline V gene (reference sequence). This CDR3 is CATSSTGGMNTEAFF. The CDR3 region has the DNA TGTGCCACCAGCAGCACAGGGGGAATGAACACTGAAGCTTTCTTT. The whole variable domain, remainder taken from reference TRBV15 and TRBJ1-1, is DAMVIQNPRYQVTQFGKPVTLSCSQTLNHNVMYWYQQKSSQAPKLLFHYYDKDFNNEADTPDNFQSRRPNTSFCFLDIRSPGLGDTAMYLCATSSTGGMNTEAFFGQGTRLTVV.

This clonotype was counted ten times or more. The V and J genes are TRBV18 and TRBJ2-7; 9 nucleotides agree with TRBD1. In germline, CDR1 is KGHSH, CDR2 LQKENI. CDR3 size: 16 residues. The ends lost 3 bases at V and 3 bases at J; junction bases unmatched: 9. The CDR3 here is CASSPTGTGQLYEQYF. CDR3 bases: TGTGCCAGCTCACCTACCGGGACAGGGCAACTCTACGAGCAGTACTTC.

Only a few counts were recorded for this clonotype. The V gene is TRBV29-1, the J gene TRBJ2-7, with a possible D match to TRBD1 (6 bases). CDR3 length equals 15 residues. The V end was cut by 0 bases, the J end by 4 bases, with 16 bases between. CDR1 and CDR2 (germline): SQVTM, ANQGSEA. The CDR3: CSVEDSGDPGYEQYF. The CDR3 nucleotides are TGCAGCGTTGAAGACTCAGGGGACCCAGGGTACGAGCAGTACTTC.

This clonotype was counted between two and nine times. The chain employs TRBV7-9 and TRBJ2-7, with 9 bases fitting TRBD1. The CDR3 loop spans 13 amino acids. The germline V gene encodes CDR1 SEHNR and CDR2 FQNEAQ (reference sequence). J gave up 5 bases and V 5 bases, and 4 bases lay outside the gene matches. This chain's CDR3 is CASSPGTGHEQYF. CDR3 in DNA: TGTGCCAGCAGCCCCGGGACAGGGCACGAGCAGTACTTC. Using reference TRBV7-9 and TRBJ2-7 for the parts outside the CDR3, the full variable domain is DTGVSQNPRHKITKRGQNVTFRCDPISEHNRLYWYRQTLGQGPEFLTYFQNEAQLEKSRLLSDRFSAERPKGSFSTLEIQRTEQGDSAMYLCASSPGTGHEQYFGPGTRLTVT.

V gene TRBV29-1 combines with J gene TRBJ2-7; D is perhaps TRBD1 or TRBD2 (5 bases each). Germline V gene sequence: CDR1 SQVTM, CDR2 ANQGSEA. The V gene lost 0 bases and the J gene lost 3 bases, with 18 bases spanning the gap. This CDR3 is built from 16 residues. The CDR3 here is CSVEEVGRSPFYEQYF. The DNA of the CDR3 is TGCAGCGTTGAAGAGGTGGGACGGAGTCCTTTCTACGAGCAGTACTTC.

CDR3 loop: CASRTWQRPYEQYF. The CDR3 DNA is TGTGCCAGCAGGACCTGGCAGAGACCTTACGAGCAGTACTTC. The rearrangement uses TRBV6-6 and TRBJ2-7; D remains unclear. Germline CDR1 reads MNHNY; CDR2 reads SVGAGI (reference sequence). This CDR3 contains 14 residues. V was pared by 6 bases and J by 4 bases, with 16 bases between.

The chain combines TRBV7-2 with TRBJ1-2; TRBD1 aligns across 7 bases. J gave up 4 bases and V 3 bases, and 8 bases lay outside the gene matches. Germline values: CDR1 SGHTA, CDR2 FQGNSA. The CDR3 extends over 15 amino acids. As DNA, the CDR3 is TGTGCCAGCAGCTTCGAAACAGGGGTAACCTATGGCTACACCTTC. It translates to CASSFETGVTYGYTF.

This clonotype has just a few counts. The junction shows a germline mismatch at one end, possibly a read error. The genes are TRBV29-1 and TRBJ2-3, with D possibly being TRBD1 (6 bases). Per the germline V gene, CDR1 is SQVTM and CDR2 is ANQGSEA. This CDR3 has 8 amino acids. CDR3 residues: CSVNRAPF. Written as DNA, the CDR3 is TGCAGCGTTAACAGGGCACCCTTT.

This clonotype was seen only a few times. V gene TRBV27 combines with J gene TRBJ2-1; D may be TRBD1 or TRBD2 (5 bases each). This CDR3 is built from 12 residues. From germline, CDR1 is MNHEY and CDR2 SMNVEV (reference sequence). The ends were cut back, 5 bases at V and 13 bases at J, with 15 bases in the middle. Written as DNA, the CDR3 is TGTGCCAGCAGTCCTTCCGGGACGCTACAGTTCTTC. This codes for CASSPSGTLQFF.

This clonotype has more than one count but fewer than ten. The rearrangement uses TRBV29-1 and TRBJ2-5; 7 nucleotides align to TRBD2. Germline-derived CDR1 and CDR2 are SQVTM and ANQGSEA. CDR3 size: 13 residues. With V trimmed by 6 bases and J by 5 bases, 9 bases remained unmatched. This chain's CDR3 is CSVVERGWETQYF. Here the CDR3 DNA reads TGCAGCGTAGTAGAGCGGGGTTGGGAGACCCAGTACTTC.

J is TRBJ2-2 and V is TRBV5-5, with TRBD2 identical over 9 bases. The trim removed 2 bases at V and 3 bases at J, leaving 5 bases unmatched. The CDR3 totals 16 residues. Germline CDR1 SGHKS, CDR2 YYEKEE (reference sequence). Here the CDR3 reads CASSFVRGGDTGELFF. CDR3 coding DNA: TGTGCCAGCAGCTTCGTGCGGGGGGGAGACACCGGGGAGCTGTTTTTT.

This clonotype appeared many times. The DNA for the CDR3 is TGTGCCAGCAGCTGGGGACAGGGGGCCTACGAGCAGTACTTC. Translating it yields CASSWGQGAYEQYF. J is TRBJ2-7 and V is TRBV5-4; 11 nucleotides line up with TRBD1. The CDR3 spans 14 residues. V dropped 3 bases and J dropped 2; count of bases not matched to a gene: 1. Germline V gene data show CDR1 as SGHNT and CDR2 as YYREEE (reference sequence).

The chain recombines TRBV12-3 or TRBV12-4 with TRBJ2-7, with 7 nucleotides matching TRBD1. The trim removed 4 bases at V and 7 bases at J, leaving 10 bases unmatched. The CDR3 has 14 amino acids. CDR3 bases: TGTGCCAGCAGTTCAGAGACAGGGTCGGGGGAGCAGTACTTC. Translating it yields CASSSETGSGEQYF.

A few counts support this clonotype. This chain joins TRBV20-1 and TRBJ2-3; D tentatively reads TRBD1 or TRBD2 (5 bases each). The V gene's germline CDR1 is DFQATT and CDR2 SNEGSKA (reference sequence). The CDR3 extends over 15 amino acids. CDR3 sequence reads: CRSLPLGERTDTQYF. CDR3 DNA: TGCAGAAGCCTCCCTTTGGGGGAGAGAACAGATACGCAGTATTTT.

J is TRBJ2-7 and V is TRBV29-1; 12 nucleotides align to TRBD2. Unmatched junction bases numbered 5, after V lost 6 bases and J lost 5 bases. This CDR3 contains 13 residues. CDR1 SQVTM and CDR2 ANQGSEA come from the germline V gene. The CDR3 DNA reads TGCAGCGTCGTGACTAGCGGGAGTAACGAGCAGTACTTC. Amino acids: CSVVTSGSNEQYF.

The rearrangement links TRBV12-3 or TRBV12-4 to TRBJ2-7, with D maybe TRBD2 (5 bases). V lost 5 bases and J 3 bases, leaving 14 bases between the germline ends. The CDR3 spans 14 residues. CDR3 loop: CASSTGAGGYEQYF. In DNA, the CDR3 is TGTGCCAGCAGTACTGGCGCGGGCGGCTACGAGCAGTACTTC.

The chain carries TRBV12-3 or TRBV12-4 and TRBJ1-5; TRBD1 aligns across 9 bases. V trimming: 4 bases; J trimming: 13 bases; junction bases outside the gene matches: 2. The CDR3 totals 11 residues. The CDR3 DNA sequence: TGTGCCAGCAGTTCGACAGGGGGTCAGCATTTT. Translation: CASSSTGGQHF.

This clonotype was recorded a few times. V and J are TRBV9 and TRBJ2-2; 9 nucleotides agree with TRBD2. The J segment lost 2 bases and the V segment lost 3 bases, leaving 5 bases of the junction unmatched. The CDR3 is made up of 16 amino acids. Germline lookup yields CDR1 SGDLS and CDR2 YYNGEE. The CDR3 here is CASSGISGGNTGELFF. Written as DNA, the CDR3 is TGTGCCAGCAGCGGGATTAGCGGGGGAAACACCGGGGAGCTGTTTTTT.